Here is one T cell receptor (beta chain) with its context. As yet, its antigen is unknown. This sample is drawn from a study of cytomegalovirus exposure and HLA in healthy donors. Study-wide results and limits: Reports credit the classifier with highly specific, highly sensitive diagnosis of cytomegalovirus status.

The table came from immunoSEQ multiplex PCR; TCRdb's copy has only in-frame clones and leaves some out. The data show roughly 200,000 clones, more than 75% seen once. From the approximately 120-subject validation cohort, which was separate from the roughly 630-subject first cohort, the donors were drawn. CDR3 size: 15 residues. With 0 bases removed from V and 1 base from J, the gap between germline ends came to 10 bases. CDR1 and CDR2 (germline): SGHRS, YFSETQ. V is TRBV5-1 and J is TRBJ1-2, with a weak D call TRBD1 (5 bases). The sample taken for sequencing was PBMCs. This TCR was sampled from a man aged 25 to 45 in good health and CMV-seropositive. CDR3 amino acids: CASSLEWGLNYGYTF. The CDR3 region has the DNA TGCGCCAGCAGCTTGGAGTGGGGACTTAACTATGGCTACACCTTC.